This paragraph covers one T cell receptor (beta chain) sequence. What it binds is not known. TCRdb's copy holds only in-frame clones and misses some; the assay was immunoSEQ multiplex PCR. The table lists 300,000 to 450,000 clones, 90% to 95% of them singletons, with roughly 3.9% in the top ten. These data originate in a study of Ad26.COV2.S vaccination and SARS-CoV-2 variants. Germline V gives CDR1 MNHEY, CDR2 SVGAGI. Deletions cut 0 bases from V and 3 bases from J, with 8 bases between. This CDR3 has 14 amino acids. Notes on the study in general: Post-vaccination spike-specific CD8+ and CD4+ T cell responses reportedly had substantial breadth. It was vaccine recipients, not placebo recipients, who had the higher spike-specific TCR breadth. Overall T cell responses may have been underestimated by the analyses of TCR breadth and depth.

The receptor was isolated from a human donor who had recovered from COVID-19. The chain employs TRBV6-5 and TRBJ1-2; D remains ambiguous. The material was peripheral blood, obtained after recovery from COVID-19. CDR3 bases: TGTGCCAGCAGTTACTCGATATCAGACTATGGCTACACCTTC. It encodes CASSYSISDYGYTF.